This TCR beta chain was obtained from a study of T-cell reconstitution after alpha-beta-depleted transplantation in children (dated by TCRdb to the mid-2010s). In the study overall: Using TCR repertoire profiling, the study quantitatively followed how T-cell immune reconstitution unfolded in children after TCRalphabeta/CD19-depleted allogeneic hematopoietic cell transplantation. Beyond this particular receptor, the publication reports: Hyperexpanded clone frequencies declined over subsequent months; after one year, T-cell counts and TCRbeta diversity were mostly attributed to newly produced T cells. In some patients, high TCRbeta diversity at day 60 was attributed to recipient T cells and intrathymic progenitors that had survived conditioning. About two months after transplant, the apparently early recovery of alphabetaT-cell counts reportedly depended on just several hundred clones that had expanded rapidly and came from non-depleted graft cells.

Of note for this clonotype: The specificity of this receptor is unknown. No clone much larger than this one lies a single base away; base qualities are absent.

Library generation was performed with PCR. Sequenced on an Illumina HiSeq 2500. TCR libraries were prepared with molecular barcoding, using unique molecular identifiers to normalize TCRbeta repertoire quantification. TCRdb trimmed the raw reads at Q25, called clones with MiXCR and kept productive beta chains. Every distinct CDR3 protein forms one entry, paired with its most common genes and DNA. In this sample the table shows 250,000 to 400,000 distinct CDR3 sequences, 23% of which occur a single time. Of the sample, about a tenth falls within the top ten clones. Via the germline V gene, CDR1 is MGHDK and CDR2 SYGVNS. Trimming takes 10 bases from V and 6 bases from J, and the germline ends sit 11 bases apart. The CDR3 starts with the cysteine, ends with the phenylalanine, and has 11 residues. Left in the record is the CDR3 DNA by itself, 33 bases read in frame from the first base. This specimen's treatment or condition label, per the study, means: allogeneic hematopoietic cell transplantation with graft depleted of TCRalphabeta T cells and CD19 B cells. TCRalphabeta/CD19-depleted allogeneic hematopoietic cell grafts were given to the transplant recipients, all of whom were children.

This receptor was obtained from a male patient younger than 18 who had a stem cell transplant for acute lymphoblastic leukemia, so the T cells may come from the graft donor. Sequenced material: PBMCs, mostly from graft donor cells, taken 180 days after TCRalphabeta/CD19-depleted stem cell transplant. The chain couples TRBV25-1 to TRBJ2-3; the D gene is possibly TRBD1, with 5 bases matching. The CDR3 has the sequence CAMADTDTQYF. The DNA sequence is TGTGCCATGGCGGACACCGATACGCAGTATTTT.